These 8 T cell receptor beta chains were sequenced from one sample in a study of T cells in Graves' hyperthyroidism and ophthalmopathy. RNA transcripts yielded amplified TCR beta CDR3 regions. First-round RT-PCR targeting the TCR CDR3 was performed with the HTBI primer set. TCRdb reprocessed the multiplex PCR reads via MiXCR and lists one record per CDR3 protein. Of roughly 600,000 distinct CDR3 sequences in the sample, roughly 15% were seen once. Sequenced sample: blood. These receptors all come from a woman in her 50s with Graves' ophthalmopathy.

With regard to this clonotype: This may come from a read error, since a much larger clone is one base off. V usage is TRBV3-1 and J usage is TRBJ2-7; possibly TRBD2 for D (6 bases). The V gene lost 4 bases and the J gene lost 3 bases, with 19 bases spanning the gap. There are 16 residues in the CDR3. The germline gives CDR1 LGHDT, CDR2 YNNKEL (reference sequence). The CDR3 coding sequence is TGTGCCAGCAGCCGAGGGCCGGGACTTATCGGCTACGAGCAGTACTTC. Protein: CASSRGPGLIGYEQYF.

This clonotype was seen more than once but under ten times. The J gene is TRBJ2-2, the V gene TRBV25-1; 7 bases are shared with TRBD1. From germline, CDR1 is MGHDK and CDR2 SYGVNS. V dropped 2 bases and J dropped 4; count of bases not matched to a gene: 7. The CDR3 runs to 16 residues. CDR3 DNA: TGTGCCAGCAGTGAAGAGAAGGGGGCGATCACCGGGGAGCTGTTTTTT. It yields the protein CASSEEKGAITGELFF. The whole variable domain, filled in from reference TRBV25-1 and TRBJ2-2, reads EADIYQTPRYLVIGTGKKITLECSQTMGHDKMYWYQQDPGMELHLIHYSYGVNSTEKGDLSSESTVSRIRTEHFPLTLESARPSHTSQYLCASSEEKGAITGELFFGEGSRLTVL.

This clonotype has just a few counts. The V and J genes are TRBV25-1 and TRBJ1-1; 8 bases line up with TRBD1. The ends lost 5 bases at V and 3 bases at J; junction bases unmatched: 29. The V gene's germline CDR1 is MGHDK and CDR2 SYGVNS. CDR3 length equals 22 residues. CDR3 amino acids: CASSTTTGAGGEAFLLDTEAFF. CDR3 DNA sequence: TGTGCCAGCAGTACTACTACCGGGGCAGGGGGCGAGGCGTTTCTTTTGGACACTGAAGCTTTCTTT.

This clonotype was counted a few times. The V call is TRBV19, the J call TRBJ1-4; D not resolved. The germline V and J ends were trimmed by 2 bases and 7 bases, with 5 bases remaining between them. The CDR3 sequence is 12 residues long. CDR1 is LNHDA and CDR2 is SQIVND in the germline V gene (reference sequence). The CDR3 loop reads CASSISGEKLFF. The CDR3, as DNA: TGTGCCAGTAGTATAAGTGGTGAAAAACTGTTTTTT.

The table lists this clonotype with a few counts. The chain recombines TRBV5-1 with TRBJ2-6; 8 bases fit TRBD1. The CDR3 covers 17 residues. V lost 3 bases and J lost 4; bases outside the gene matches: 9. Germline V gene data show CDR1 as SGHRS and CDR2 as YFSETQ. CDR3 in amino acids: CASSSIGRGLGANVLTF. DNA of the CDR3: TGCGCCAGCAGCTCCATTGGCAGGGGGCTCGGGGCCAACGTCCTGACTTTC.

The J gene is TRBJ2-3, the V gene TRBV6-2 or TRBV6-3; D unclear. Germline assignment: CDR1 MNHEY and CDR2 SVGEGT. The CDR3 is 15 amino acids. The V end was cut by 2 bases, the J end by 1 base, with 10 bases between. DNA for the CDR3: TGTGCCAGCAGTTACACCAAAGCTGGCACAGATACGCAGTATTTT. As protein: CASSYTKAGTDTQYF.

Details on this clonotype: With a much larger clone just one base away, this may be a read error. This chain joins TRBV20-1 and TRBJ2-1; possible D gene TRBD2, 7 bases. Germline lookup yields CDR1 DFQATT and CDR2 SNEGSKA (reference sequence). Trimming took off 3 bases at V and 0 bases at J, with 15 bases between the two ends. The CDR3 has 16 amino acids. The CDR3 loop is CSASGGGGSSYNEQFF. CDR3 nucleotide sequence: TGCAGTGCTAGTGGGGGGGGCGGGAGCTCCTACAATGAGCAGTTCTTC.

The chain is built from TRBV20-1 and TRBJ2-4; D is ambiguous. The CDR3 extends over 16 amino acids. The V gene lost 4 bases and the J gene lost 0 bases, with 16 bases spanning the gap. Germline-derived CDR1 and CDR2 are DFQATT and SNEGSKA (reference sequence). CDR3 coding DNA: TGCAGTGCTAACCCCGTTGCGGTACTAGCCAAAAACATTCAGTACTTC. Translation: CSANPVAVLAKNIQYF.